The present entry profiles one T cell receptor beta chain with its context. PCR was performed using 60 Vbeta and 13 Jbeta primers. Only in-frame clones appear in the TCRdb table, and some are missing; sequencing was by immunoSEQ multiplex PCR. Here the sample spans approximately 250,000 clones, 70% to 90% being singletons. V was clipped by 2 bases and J by 1 base, with 11 bases between them. From germline, CDR1 is SGHTA and CDR2 FQGNSA. The CDR3 runs 15 residues. This sample is part of a study of cytomegalovirus exposure and HLA in healthy donors. The overall study: The study placed roughly four fifths of its approximately 430 genotyped donors in the Caucasian-associated ancestry cluster.

The sequence was collected from a girl aged 2 to 10 in good health and CMV-seronegative. This chain connects TRBV7-2 to TRBJ1-1; tentatively, D is TRBD1 (5 bases). The sequenced sample was PBMCs. The CDR3 protein is CASSLTGGSNTEAFF. CDR3 DNA: TGTGCCAGCAGCTTAACGGGGGGTTCGAACACTGAAGCTTTCTTT.